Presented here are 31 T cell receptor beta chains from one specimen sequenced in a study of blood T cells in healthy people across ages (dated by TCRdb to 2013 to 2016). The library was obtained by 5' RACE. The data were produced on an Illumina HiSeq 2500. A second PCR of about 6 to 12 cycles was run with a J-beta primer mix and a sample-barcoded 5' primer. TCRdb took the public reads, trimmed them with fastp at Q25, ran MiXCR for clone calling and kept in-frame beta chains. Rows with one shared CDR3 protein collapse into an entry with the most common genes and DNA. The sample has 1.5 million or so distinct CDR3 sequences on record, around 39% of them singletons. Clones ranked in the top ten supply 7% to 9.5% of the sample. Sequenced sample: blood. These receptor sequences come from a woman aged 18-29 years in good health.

Here the CDR3 DNA reads TGTGCCAGCAGGGTAGCGGGAGATACGCAGTATTTT. Its translation is CASRVAGDTQYF. The chain combines TRBV27 with TRBJ2-3, with 7 bases matching TRBD2. Germline V CDR1 and CDR2: MNHEY, SMNVEV (reference sequence). V lost 6 bases to trimming and J lost 5 bases; unmatched junction nucleotides: 2. The CDR3 contains 12 residues.

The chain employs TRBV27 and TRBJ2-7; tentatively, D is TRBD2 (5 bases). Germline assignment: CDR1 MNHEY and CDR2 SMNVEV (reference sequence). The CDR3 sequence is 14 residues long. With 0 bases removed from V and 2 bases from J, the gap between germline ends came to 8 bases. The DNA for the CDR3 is TGTGCCAGCAGTTTATCGGACTCAGCCTACGAGCAGTACTTC. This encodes CASSLSDSAYEQYF.

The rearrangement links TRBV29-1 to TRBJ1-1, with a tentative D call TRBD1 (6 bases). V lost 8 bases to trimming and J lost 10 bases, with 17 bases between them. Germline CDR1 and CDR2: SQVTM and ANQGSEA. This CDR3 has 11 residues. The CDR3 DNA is TGCAGCTACCTCGGCGAAGGGGGAGCTTTCTTT. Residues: CSYLGEGGAFF. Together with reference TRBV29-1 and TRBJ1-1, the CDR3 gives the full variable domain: SAVISQKPSRDICQRGTSLTIQCQVDSQVTMMFWYRQQPGQSLTLIATANQGSEATYESGFVIDKFPISRPNLTFSTLTVSNMSPEDSSIYLCSYLGEGGAFFGQGTRLTVV.

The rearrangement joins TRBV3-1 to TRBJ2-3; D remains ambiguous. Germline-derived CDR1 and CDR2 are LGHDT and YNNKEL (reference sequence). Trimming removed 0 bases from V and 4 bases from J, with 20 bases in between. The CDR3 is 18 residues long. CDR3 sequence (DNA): TGTGCCAGCAGCCAAGACCTGCCGGGCCAAAACCCCGCAGATACGCAGTATTTT. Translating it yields CASSQDLPGQNPADTQYF.

CDR3 protein: CASSLPQPGQGLSTQFF. The CDR3 nucleotides read TGTGCCAGCAGCTTACCCCAGCCGGGACAGGGTTTGTCAACGCAGTTCTTC. The chain has TRBV7-9 and TRBJ2-1; 9 nucleotides agree with TRBD1. Germline V gene data show CDR1 as SEHNR and CDR2 as FQNEAQ (reference sequence). The CDR3 is 17 residues long. V was clipped by 2 bases and J by 12 bases; unmatched bases: 17.

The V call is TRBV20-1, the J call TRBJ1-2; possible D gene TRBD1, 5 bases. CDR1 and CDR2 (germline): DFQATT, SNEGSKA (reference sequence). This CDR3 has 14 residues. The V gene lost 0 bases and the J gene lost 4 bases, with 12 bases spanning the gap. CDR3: CSARDGGVSYGYTF. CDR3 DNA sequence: TGCAGTGCTAGAGATGGGGGGGTGAGCTATGGCTACACCTTC.

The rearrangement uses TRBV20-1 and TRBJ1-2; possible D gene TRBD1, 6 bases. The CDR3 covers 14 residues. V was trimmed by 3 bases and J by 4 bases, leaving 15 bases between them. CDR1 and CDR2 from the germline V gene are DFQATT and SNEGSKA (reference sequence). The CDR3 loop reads CSARGGAGGYGYTF. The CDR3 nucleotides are TGCAGTGCTAGGGGGGGGGCCGGCGGCTATGGCTACACCTTC.

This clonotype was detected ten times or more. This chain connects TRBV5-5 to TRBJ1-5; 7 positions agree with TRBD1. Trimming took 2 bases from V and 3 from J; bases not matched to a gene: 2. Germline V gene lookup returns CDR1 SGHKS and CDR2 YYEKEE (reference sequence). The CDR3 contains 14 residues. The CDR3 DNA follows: TGTGCCAGCAGCTTAGGACAGGTCAATCAGCCCCAGCATTTT. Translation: CASSLGQVNQPQHF.

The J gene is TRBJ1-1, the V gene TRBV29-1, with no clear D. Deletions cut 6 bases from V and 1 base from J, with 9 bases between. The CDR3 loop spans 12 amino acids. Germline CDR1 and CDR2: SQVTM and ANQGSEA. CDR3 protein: CSVTSRNTEAFF. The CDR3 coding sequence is TGCAGCGTCACTTCCAGGAACACTGAAGCTTTCTTT.

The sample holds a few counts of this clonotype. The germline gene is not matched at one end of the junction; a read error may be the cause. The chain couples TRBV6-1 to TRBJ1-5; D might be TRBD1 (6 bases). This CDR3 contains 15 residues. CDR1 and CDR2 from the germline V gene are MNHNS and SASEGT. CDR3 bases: TGTGTCAGCTGCACAGGGTTTGCTAGCAATCAGCCCCAGCATTTT. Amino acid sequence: CVSCTGFASNQPQHF.

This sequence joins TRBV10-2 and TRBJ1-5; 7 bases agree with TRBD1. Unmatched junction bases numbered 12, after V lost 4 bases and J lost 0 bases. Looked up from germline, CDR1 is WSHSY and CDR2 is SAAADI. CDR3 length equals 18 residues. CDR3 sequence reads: CASSGAPGQLNSNQPQHF. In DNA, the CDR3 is TGCGCCAGCAGTGGGGCACCGGGACAGTTAAATAGCAATCAGCCCCAGCATTTT.

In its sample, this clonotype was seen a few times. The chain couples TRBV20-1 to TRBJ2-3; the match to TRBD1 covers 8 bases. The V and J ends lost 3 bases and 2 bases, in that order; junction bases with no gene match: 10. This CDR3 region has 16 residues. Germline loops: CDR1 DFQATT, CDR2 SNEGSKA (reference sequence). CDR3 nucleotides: TGCAGTGCTAGGGAAGCCAGGGGGCTCGACACAGATACGCAGTATTTT. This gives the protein CSAREARGLDTDTQYF.

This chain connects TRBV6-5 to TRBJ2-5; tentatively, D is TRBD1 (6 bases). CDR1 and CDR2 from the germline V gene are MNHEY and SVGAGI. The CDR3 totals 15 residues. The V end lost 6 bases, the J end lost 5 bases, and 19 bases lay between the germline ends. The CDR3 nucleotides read TGTGCCAGCAGCCAGTACGCAGGGGCGAGGGAGACCCAGTACTTC. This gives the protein CASSQYAGARETQYF.

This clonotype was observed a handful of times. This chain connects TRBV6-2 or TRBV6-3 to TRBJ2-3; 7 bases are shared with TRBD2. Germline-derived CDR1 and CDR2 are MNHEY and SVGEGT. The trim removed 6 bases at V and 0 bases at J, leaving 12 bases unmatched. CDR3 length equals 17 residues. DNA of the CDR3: TGTGCCAGCAGCTCCAACTTAGCGGGTACTAGCACAGATACGCAGTATTTT. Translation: CASSSNLAGTSTDTQYF.

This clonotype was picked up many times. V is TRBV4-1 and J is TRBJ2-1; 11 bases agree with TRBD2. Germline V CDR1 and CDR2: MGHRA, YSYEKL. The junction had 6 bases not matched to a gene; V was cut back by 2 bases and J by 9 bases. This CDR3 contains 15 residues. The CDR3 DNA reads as TGCGCCAGCAGCCAAACCATAGCGGGGGGGCTTGAGCAGTTCTTC. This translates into CASSQTIAGGLEQFF.

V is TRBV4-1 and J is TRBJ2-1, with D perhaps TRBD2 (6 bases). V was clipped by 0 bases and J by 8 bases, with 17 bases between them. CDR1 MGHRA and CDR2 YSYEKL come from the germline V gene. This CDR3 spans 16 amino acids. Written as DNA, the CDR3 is TGCGCCAGCAGCCAAGAGCAAGGGACTCGGGCGGATGAGCAGTTCTTC. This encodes CASSQEQGTRADEQFF.

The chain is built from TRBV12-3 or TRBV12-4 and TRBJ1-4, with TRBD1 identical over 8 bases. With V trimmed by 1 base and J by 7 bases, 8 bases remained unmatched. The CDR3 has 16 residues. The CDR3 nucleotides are TGTGCCAGCAGTTTAGTCCGGACAGGGTCGAGTGAAAAACTGTTTTTT. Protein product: CASSLVRTGSSEKLFF.

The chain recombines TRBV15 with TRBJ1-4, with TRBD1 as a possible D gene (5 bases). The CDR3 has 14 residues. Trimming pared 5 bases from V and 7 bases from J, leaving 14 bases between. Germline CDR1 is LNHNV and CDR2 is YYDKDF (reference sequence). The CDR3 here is CATSGPVGGEKLFF. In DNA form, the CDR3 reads TGTGCCACCAGCGGCCCGGTGGGGGGTGAAAAACTGTTTTTT.

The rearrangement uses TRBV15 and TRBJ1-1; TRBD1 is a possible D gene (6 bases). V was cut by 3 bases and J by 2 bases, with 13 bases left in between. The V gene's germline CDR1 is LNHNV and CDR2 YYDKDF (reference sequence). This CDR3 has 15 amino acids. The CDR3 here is CATSSWTQGNTEAFF. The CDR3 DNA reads TGTGCCACCAGCAGTTGGACACAGGGCAACACTGAAGCTTTCTTT.

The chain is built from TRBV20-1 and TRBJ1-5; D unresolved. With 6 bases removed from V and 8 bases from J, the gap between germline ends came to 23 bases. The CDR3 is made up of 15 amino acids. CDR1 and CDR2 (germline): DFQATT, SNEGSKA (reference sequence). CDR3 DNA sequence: TGCAGTGCCACCTCGGACCCCTCCGAATGGGAGCCCCAGCATTTT. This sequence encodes CSATSDPSEWEPQHF.

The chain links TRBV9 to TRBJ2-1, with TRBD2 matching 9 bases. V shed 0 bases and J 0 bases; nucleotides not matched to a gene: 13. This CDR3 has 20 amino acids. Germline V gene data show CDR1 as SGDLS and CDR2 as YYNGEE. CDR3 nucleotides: TGTGCCAGCAGCGTAGGACACGGGACTAGCAGGGGGAGCTCCTACAATGAGCAGTTCTTC. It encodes CASSVGHGTSRGSSYNEQFF.

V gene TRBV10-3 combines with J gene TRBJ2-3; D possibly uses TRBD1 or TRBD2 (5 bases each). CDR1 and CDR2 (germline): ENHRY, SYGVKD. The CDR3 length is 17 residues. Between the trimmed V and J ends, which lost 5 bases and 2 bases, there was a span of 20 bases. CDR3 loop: CAISRGWTLEPTDTQYF. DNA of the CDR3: TGTGCCATCAGTCGGGGCTGGACCCTTGAACCCACAGATACGCAGTATTTT.

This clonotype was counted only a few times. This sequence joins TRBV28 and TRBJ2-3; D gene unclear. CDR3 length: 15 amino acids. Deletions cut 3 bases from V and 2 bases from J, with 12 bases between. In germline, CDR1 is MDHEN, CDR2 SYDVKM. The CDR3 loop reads CASSLSSQITDTQYF. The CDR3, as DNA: TGTGCCAGCAGTTTGAGTAGTCAGATCACAGATACGCAGTATTTT.

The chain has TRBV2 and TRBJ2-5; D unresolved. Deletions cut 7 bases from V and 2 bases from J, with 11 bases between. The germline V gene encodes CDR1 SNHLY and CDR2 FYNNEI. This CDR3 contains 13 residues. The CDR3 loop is CASILSGQETQYF. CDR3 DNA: TGTGCCAGCATACTTTCCGGGCAAGAGACCCAGTACTTC. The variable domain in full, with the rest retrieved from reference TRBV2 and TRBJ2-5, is EPEVTQTPSHQVTQMGQEVILRCVPISNHLYFYWYRQILGQKVEFLVSFYNNEISEKSEIFDDQFSVERPDGSNFTLKIRSTKLEDSAMYFCASILSGQETQYFGPGTRLLVL.

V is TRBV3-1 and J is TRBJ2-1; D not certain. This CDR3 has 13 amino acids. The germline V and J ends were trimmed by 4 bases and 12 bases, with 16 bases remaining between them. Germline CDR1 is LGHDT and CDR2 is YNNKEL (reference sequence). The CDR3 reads CASSRSLGAAQFF. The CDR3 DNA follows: TGTGCCAGCAGCCGGTCCCTAGGAGCTGCGCAGTTCTTC.

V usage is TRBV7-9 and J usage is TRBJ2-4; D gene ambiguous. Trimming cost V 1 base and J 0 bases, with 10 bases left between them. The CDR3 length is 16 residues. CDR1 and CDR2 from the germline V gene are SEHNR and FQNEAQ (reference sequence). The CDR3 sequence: CASSLGPLIAKNIQYF. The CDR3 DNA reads TGTGCCAGCAGCTTAGGGCCCCTCATAGCCAAAAACATTCAGTACTTC.

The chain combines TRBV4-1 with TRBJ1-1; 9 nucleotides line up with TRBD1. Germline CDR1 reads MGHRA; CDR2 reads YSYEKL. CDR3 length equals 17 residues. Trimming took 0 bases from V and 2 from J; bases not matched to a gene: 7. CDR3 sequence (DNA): TGCGCCAGCAGCCAAGATTCGCGGGACAGGGCTAACACTGAAGCTTTCTTT. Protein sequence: CASSQDSRDRANTEAFF.

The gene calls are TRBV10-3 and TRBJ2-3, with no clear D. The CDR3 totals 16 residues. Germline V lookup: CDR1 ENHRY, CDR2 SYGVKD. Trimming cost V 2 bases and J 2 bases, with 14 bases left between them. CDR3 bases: TGTGCCATCAGTGAGAGGGAAGTAATCCCCACAGATACGCAGTATTTT. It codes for CAISEREVIPTDTQYF.

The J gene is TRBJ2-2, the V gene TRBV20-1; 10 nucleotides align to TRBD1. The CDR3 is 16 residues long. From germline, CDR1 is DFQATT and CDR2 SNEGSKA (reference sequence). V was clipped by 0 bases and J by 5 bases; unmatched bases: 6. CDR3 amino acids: CSARDLGTGETGELFF. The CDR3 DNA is TGCAGTGCTAGAGATCTCGGGACAGGGGAAACCGGGGAGCTGTTTTTT.

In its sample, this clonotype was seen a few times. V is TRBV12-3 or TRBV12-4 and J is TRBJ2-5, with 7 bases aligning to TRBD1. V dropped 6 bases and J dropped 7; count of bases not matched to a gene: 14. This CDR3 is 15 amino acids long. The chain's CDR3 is CASSPRQGSIWTQYF. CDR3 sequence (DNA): TGTGCCAGCAGCCCCCGACAGGGTTCAATTTGGACCCAGTACTTC.

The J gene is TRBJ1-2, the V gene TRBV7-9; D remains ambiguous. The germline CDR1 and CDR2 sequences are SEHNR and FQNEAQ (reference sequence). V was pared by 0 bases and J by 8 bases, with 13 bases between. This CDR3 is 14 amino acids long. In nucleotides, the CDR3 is TGTGCCAGCAGCTTAGCCCGGTCAGAAGGGGGCTACACCTTC. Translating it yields CASSLARSEGGYTF.